This record concerns one TCR beta chain sequence. The antigen remains unidentified. V lost 7 bases to trimming and J lost 1 base, with 14 bases between them. The germline V gene has CDR1 SQVTM and CDR2 ANQGSEA. The CDR3 covers 14 residues. TCRdb redid the calling of the reads with MiXCR, one entry per CDR3 protein. The sample lists approximately 400,000 distinct CDR3 sequences, roughly 31% occurring once. The data are from a study of T cell repertoires in cytomegalovirus infection. Study-level results: In two of eight donors, the top clonotype was HLA-C-restricted CMV-specific.

The rearrangement joins TRBV29-1 to TRBJ1-3; tentatively, D is TRBD1 (6 bases). The sequenced sample consisted of PBMCs. This receptor was identified in a human donor in good health (CMV status not recorded). Some clones in this sample may be carry-over from other donors' samples. The CDR3 DNA is TGCAGCGCGGAGTTACAGGGATCTGGAAACACCATATATTTT. This sequence encodes CSAELQGSGNTIYF.